This T cell receptor (beta chain) was sequenced for a study of blood T cell repertoires in COVID-19. Clones were read by immunoSEQ multiplex PCR, and TCRdb kept only the in-frame ones, dropping some. The sample consists of 300,000 to 450,000 clones, 85% of them appearing once. The CDR3 is 13 residues long. CDR1 and CDR2 from the germline V gene are KGHSH and LQKENI. Deletions cut 2 bases from V and 1 base from J, with 5 bases between. Regarding this clone: The sample contains more than one DNA sequence encoding this CDR3.

The receptor comes from a young woman with acute or convalescent COVID-19. The sample was peripheral blood. The V gene is TRBV18, the J gene TRBJ1-1; D remains unclear. CDR3: CASSPGQNTEAFF. CDR3 DNA sequence: TGTGCCAGCTCACCAGGGCAGAACACTGAAGCTTTCTTT.